This TCR beta chain stems from a study of blood T cells in healthy people across ages (dated by TCRdb to the mid-2010s). Turning to the overall study: In model experiments, roughly one uniquely barcoded TCR beta cDNA molecule per two T cells was captured by template switching. Two additional independent replicas of 1 million unique cDNA reads from the same blood draw were analyzed for two donors (one aged 18 to 29 and one aged 80 or older). The donors were split into four age groups: young (average 16 years), middle-aged (around 40), aged (more than 60) and long-lived (under 90). The study measured age-related changes in TCR beta repertoire diversity using deep sequencing normalized with unique cDNA molecular identifiers. Paper-wide results and their limitations: The long-lived group showed more naive CD4+ T cells, fewer expanded clones and increased TCR diversity than the aged group, suggesting age selection. Observed TCR beta diversity per million T cells fell roughly linearly with age, and a significant reduction was already apparent by age roughly 40. Estimates of total diversity based on one million sequenced T cells were regarded as lower bounds and as underestimates. Because profiling used bulk unsorted PBMCs, naive and antigen-experienced compartments could not be compared conclusively. Observed TCR beta diversity correlated strongly with the percentage of naive T cells measured by flow cytometry. Donor CMV infection status was unknown, potentially confounding age-related changes in expanded clonotypes.

As concerns this clonotype: Its antigen target is currently unknown. No clone much larger than this one lies a single base away; base qualities are absent.

CDR1 LGHDT and CDR2 YNNKEL were looked up in the germline V gene (reference sequence). Spanning cysteine to phenylalanine, the CDR3 consists of 14 amino acids. Only CDR3 DNA is held: 42 bases, read in frame from base 1. V lost 4 bases and J lost 7 bases, and the count of bases not matched to a germline gene is 6. The donors were a few dozen Caucasian individuals from Russia, aged 6 to 90 years, who were systemically healthy. About 9.6 milliliters of peripheral blood were collected from each donor into EDTA-treated Vacutainer tubes. Ficoll-Paque density-gradient centrifugation was used to isolate PBMCs, with at least 7 million per sample. Total RNA, at least 6 micrograms per sample, was extracted from PBMCs with Trizol reagent. For every donor, flow cytometry on a PBMC aliquot measured the percentage of naive CD45RAhigh/CD27high T cells. Library preparation employed 5' RACE. For sequencing, an Illumina HiSeq 2500 was employed. A second PCR of about 7 to 12 cycles was run with a J-beta primer mix and a sample-barcoded 5' primer. Each TCR beta cDNA molecule received a unique molecular identifier from a template-switch 5' adaptor carrying 12 random nucleotides. Each sample yielded at least 2.5 million CDR3-containing paired-end reads. The Mint cDNA synthesis kit, primed by a TRBC-specific oligonucleotide, was used to synthesize first-strand cDNA from all RNA. Following uracil-DNA glycosylase treatment, all cDNA underwent a first 18-cycle PCR with the universal primers M1SS and BC2_uni_R. The authors processed their data as follows. Each sample was normalized by randomly selecting 1 million high-quality reads, each carrying a distinct molecular identifier. Instead of being binned into consensus sequences, reads with shared molecular identifiers were discarded. MiTCR, run with a Q25 quality threshold and the strictest error-elimination algorithm, handled CDR3 identification, clonotype clustering and error correction. A nonparametric unseen species model using Euler transformation provided a lower-bound estimate of total TCR beta diversity. TCRdb trimmed public reads at Q25 via fastp, called clones via MiXCR and kept in-frame beta chains. Every CDR3 protein is listed once, alongside the most common genes and DNA of its rows. In this record, the V and J calls reflect TCRdb's handling and not the investigators' own analysis. The sample table records around 520,000 distinct CDR3 sequences; 27% of these occur just once. The ten biggest clones cover about 3.9% of the sample.

The sample was also reused in another study, on T cells of mothers and their children. As described in the second report: Nine systemically healthy Caucasian individuals, comprising three mothers and their six children, were included as donors. cDNA synthesis used all of the extracted RNA, with 1.5 ug of RNA in each 15 ul reaction. In the second PCR, the M1S primer introduced both the sample barcodes and 2-4 random nucleotides. Over 9.5 million TCR beta CDR3 reads were obtained for each mother, and around 2.7 million reads were obtained for each child. TCR recombination output is similarly shaped by thymic selection in related and unrelated pairs, with a minor effect exerted by inherited differences. Normalized repertoire overlap in related mother-child pairs was always slightly higher than in unrelated mother-child pairs, but the difference was never significant. With a sensitivity of approximately 100 clones per million clonotypes, no persistent microchimeric T cell clones were detected. In the study, deep NGS was used to compare the TCR beta repertoires of mothers and children, and features distinguishing related mother-child pairs from unrelated individuals were sought. The mean age was roughly 44 +/- 4 years for the mothers and about 12 +/- 4 years for the children. Libraries were sequenced on Illumina HiSeq 2000 with 100+100 nt paired-end reads after adapter ligation with NEBNext reagents. To prevent cross-contamination, the mother and child libraries were prepared one month apart and sequenced in separate runs. For each donor, somewhere between 500,000 and 2,000,000 distinct TCR beta clonotypes were identified. Naive TCR beta clonotypes were estimated from low-frequency clonotypes matched to each donor's FACS-determined naive share, without sorting.

The sequenced sample consisted of blood. The chain uses TRBV3-1 and TRBJ1-2, with TRBD1 matching 10 junction bases. The receptor was isolated from a boy aged 2 to 10 in good health. CDR3 sequence: CASSPRTGGSGYTF. The DNA is as follows: TGTGCCAGCAGCCCTCGGACAGGGGGGTCTGGCTACACCTTC.